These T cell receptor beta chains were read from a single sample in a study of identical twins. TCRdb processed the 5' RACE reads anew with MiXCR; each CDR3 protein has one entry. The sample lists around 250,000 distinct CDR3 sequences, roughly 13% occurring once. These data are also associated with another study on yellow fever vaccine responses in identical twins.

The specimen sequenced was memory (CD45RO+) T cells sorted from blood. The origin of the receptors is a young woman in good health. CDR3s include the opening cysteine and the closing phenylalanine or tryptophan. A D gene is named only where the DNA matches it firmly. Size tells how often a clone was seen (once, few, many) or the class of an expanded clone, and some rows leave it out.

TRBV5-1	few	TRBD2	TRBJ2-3	TGCGCCAGCAGCCCCCGGGGTAGCGGGAGTCGCACAGATACGCAGTATTTT	CASSPRGSGSRTDTQYF
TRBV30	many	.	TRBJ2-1	TGTGCCTGGAGTACTCTCAATGAGCAGTTCTTC	CAWSTLNEQFF
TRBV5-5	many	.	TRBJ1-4	TGTGCCAGCAGCTTGGGGCCAGGCGGTACTAATGAAAAACTGTTTTTT	CASSLGPGGTNEKLFF
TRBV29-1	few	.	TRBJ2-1	TGCAGCGTTGAAGATCCAGATGAGCAGTTCTTC	CSVEDPDEQFF
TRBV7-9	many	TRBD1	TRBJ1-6	TGTGCCAGCAGCGCGACAGGGGGCCGGAGTTCACCCCTCCACTTT	CASSATGGRSSPLHF
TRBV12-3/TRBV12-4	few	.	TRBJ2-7	TGTGCCAGCAGTTTAATGGCAGGGACGAGCTCCTACGAGCAGTACTTC	CASSLMAGTSSYEQYF
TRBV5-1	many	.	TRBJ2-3	TGCGCCAGCAGCTTGGGGCAACTAGCCCCCGATACGCAGTATTTT	CASSLGQLAPDTQYF
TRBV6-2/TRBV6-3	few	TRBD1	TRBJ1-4	TGTGCCAGCAGCTACACGGGACAGGTCGAAAAACTGTTTTTT	CASSYTGQVEKLFF
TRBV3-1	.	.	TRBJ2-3	TGTGCCAGCAGCCTGTCCGGGTCCCACGGGACAGATACGCAGTATTTT	CASSLSGSHGTDTQYF
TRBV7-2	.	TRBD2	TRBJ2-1	TGTGCCAGCAGTCAAAACCCGGCTAGCGGGAATGAGCAGTTCTTC	CASSQNPASGNEQFF
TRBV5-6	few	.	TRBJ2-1	TGTGCCAGCAGCTTTGACGGCAGAGGCAATGAGCAGTTCTTC	CASSFDGRGNEQFF
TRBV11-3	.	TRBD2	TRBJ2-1	TGTGCCAGCAGCTTAGGGGGCGGGGGAAACTACAATGAGCAGTTCTTC	CASSLGGGGNYNEQFF
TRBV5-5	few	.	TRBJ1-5	TGTGCCAGCAGCTTGGAAGGGGGACGTCAGCCCCAGCATTTT	CASSLEGGRQPQHF
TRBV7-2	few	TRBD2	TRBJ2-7	TGTGCCAGTAAACTAGCGGGAGGCCTTCCCTACGAGCAGTACTTC	CASKLAGGLPYEQYF
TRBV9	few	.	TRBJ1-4	TGTGCCAGCAGCGTAGCTTCGGGCAGGGGTGAAAAACTGTTTTTT	CASSVASGRGEKLFF
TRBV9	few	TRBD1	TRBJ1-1	TGTGCCAGCAGCGTAGAGGAGGGGGCGAGGACTGAAGCTTTCTTT	CASSVEEGARTEAFF
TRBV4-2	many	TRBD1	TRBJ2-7	TGTGCCAGCAGCCAATTTCAGACAGGGGGCGAGCAGTACTTC	CASSQFQTGGEQYF
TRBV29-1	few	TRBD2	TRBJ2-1	TGCAGCTCCCGGAAACTAGCGGGAGGGGGGCGTAATGAGCAGTTCTTC	CSSRKLAGGGRNEQFF
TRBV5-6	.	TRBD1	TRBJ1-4	TGTGCCAGCAGCTCCAGGGGGCTCGGTGAAAAACTGTTTTTT	CASSSRGLGEKLFF
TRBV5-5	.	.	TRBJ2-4	TGTGCCAGCAGCTTGAGGGACATTCAGTACTTC	CASSLRDIQYF
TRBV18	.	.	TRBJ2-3	TGTGCCAGCTCACCCCTCTCCCGGGGCGGCACAGATACGCAGTATTTT	CASSPLSRGGTDTQYF
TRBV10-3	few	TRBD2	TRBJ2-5	TGTGCCATCAGTGTGGGTAGCGGGTCATCACAAGGGACCCAGTACTTC	CAISVGSGSSQGTQYF
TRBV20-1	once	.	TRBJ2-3	TGCTTCTGGGGCCGACCTGCGGGCTGGGCAGATACGCAGTATTTT	CFWGRPAGWADTQYF
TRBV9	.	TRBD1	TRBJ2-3	TGTGCCAGCAGCGTAGTTCAGGGGGCGAAAGATACGCAGTATTTT	CASSVVQGAKDTQYF
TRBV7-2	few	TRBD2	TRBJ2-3	TGTGCCAGCAGCTTTGATACTAGCGGCACAGATACGCAGTATTTT	CASSFDTSGTDTQYF
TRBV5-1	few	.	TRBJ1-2	TGCGCCAGCAGCTCCCAGGGTAACTATGGCTACACCTTC	CASSSQGNYGYTF
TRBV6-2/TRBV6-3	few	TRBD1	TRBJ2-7	TGTGCCAGCACCTACCGGGACAGGACCTACGAGCAGTACTTC	CASTYRDRTYEQYF
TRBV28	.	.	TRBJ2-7	TGTGCCAGCAGCCTATCGCCGGCCGAGCAGTACTTC	CASSLSPAEQYF
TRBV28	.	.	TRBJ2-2	TGTGCCAGCATTAAGGGGGCGAACACCGGGGAGCTGTTTTTT	CASIKGANTGELFF
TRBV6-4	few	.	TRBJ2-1	TGTGCCAGCAGTGGTCGGCCTAGTGACTACAATGAGCAGTTCTTC	CASSGRPSDYNEQFF
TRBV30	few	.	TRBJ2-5	TGTGCCTGTAACGGACAGAAACAAGAGACCCAGTACTTC	CACNGQKQETQYF
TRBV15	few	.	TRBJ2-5	TGTGCCACCAGCAGAGATCTGGAATGGGAGACCCAGTACTTC	CATSRDLEWETQYF
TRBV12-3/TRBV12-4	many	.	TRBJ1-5	TGTGCCAGCAGTTCCCTAGGGGGGTTCAATCAGCCCCAGCATTTT	CASSSLGGFNQPQHF
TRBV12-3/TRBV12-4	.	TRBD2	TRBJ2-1	TGTGCCAGCAGTTTCCCTGGACTAGCGGTCGAGAATGAGCAGTTCTTC	CASSFPGLAVENEQFF
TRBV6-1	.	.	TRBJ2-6	TGTGCCAGCAGCCGACGGGTCTCTGGGGCCAACGTCCTGACTTTC	CASSRRVSGANVLTF
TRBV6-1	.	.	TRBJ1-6	TGTGCCAGCAGTCCCCCTATGCAGGCGGCTGGTTCACCCCTCCACTTT	CASSPPMQAAGSPLHF
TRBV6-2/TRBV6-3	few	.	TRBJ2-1	TGTGCCAGCAGTTACTCGACCGGGGGAAAGACCTTC	CASSYSTGGKTF
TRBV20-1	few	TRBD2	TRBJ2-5	TGCAGTGCTCTGAGAGCCAGCGGGGGGGCAGTTGAGACCCAGTACTTC	CSALRASGGAVETQYF
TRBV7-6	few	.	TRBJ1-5	TGTGCCAGCACCCTTTCCGGCAGGGGTGGGCAGCCCCAGCATTTT	CASTLSGRGGQPQHF
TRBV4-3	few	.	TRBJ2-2	TGCGCCAGCAGCCAGCTGGCGGCCGGGGAGCTGTTTTTT	CASSQLAAGELFF
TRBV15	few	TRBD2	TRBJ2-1	TGTGCCACCAACCGACGGGAGGTTTGGGACAATGAGCAGTTCTTC	CATNRREVWDNEQFF
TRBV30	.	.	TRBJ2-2	TGTGCCTCGAGTCTGGAGGGGTGGATGACCGGGGAGCTGTTTTTT	CASSLEGWMTGELFF
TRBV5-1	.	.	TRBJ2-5	TGCGCCAGCAGCTTGGGTAGACTAGGCGGCCAAGAGACCCAGTACTTC	CASSLGRLGGQETQYF
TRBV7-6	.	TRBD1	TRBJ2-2	TGTGCCAGCAGCCTCACACAGGGGAATACCGGGGAGCTGTTTTTT	CASSLTQGNTGELFF
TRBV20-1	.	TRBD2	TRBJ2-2	TGCAGTGCTACTAAAAACTTCAGGACTAGCGGGAATCTAGTCGGGGAGCTGTTTTTT	CSATKNFRTSGNLVGELFF
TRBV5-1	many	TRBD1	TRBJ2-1	TGCGCCAGCAGTCCCGGGACAGGGTCCTACAATGAGCAGTTCTTC	CASSPGTGSYNEQFF
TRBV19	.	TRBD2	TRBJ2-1	TGTGCCAGTAGTACCACTAGCGGACCTTTGGGTGAGCAGTTCTTC	CASSTTSGPLGEQFF